This T cell receptor beta chain was sequenced in a study of blood T cell repertoires in COVID-19. The wider study: Samples came from the United States, Italy and Spain, spanning acute and convalescent COVID-19.

Generated by immunoSEQ multiplex PCR, the TCRdb table keeps only in-frame clones and is missing some. The sample shows about 180,000 clones, 85% to 90% of them seen only once. The CDR3 consists of 14 residues. CDR1 is SNHLY and CDR2 is FYNNEI in the germline V gene. V gave up 2 bases and J gave up 7 bases; unmatched junction bases: 4. Cohort allocation depended upon clinical history that participants reported. Recovery meant two consecutive negative NP/OP PCR tests, professional clearance, or resolved symptoms. The TCR sequence derives from a man aged 35-49 years who had recovered from COVID-19. Material: PBMCs or T cells enriched from blood (not recorded which). The J gene is TRBJ2-1, the V gene TRBV2; TRBD2 matches 8 bases. DNA for the CDR3: TGTGCCAGCAGTGAATTGTCGGGGGGGAATGAGCAGTTCTTC. Protein: CASSELSGGNEQFF.